A single T cell receptor beta chain is shown here with its context. Clones were read by immunoSEQ multiplex PCR, and TCRdb kept only the in-frame ones, dropping some. Here the sample spans approximately 300,000 clones, about nine tenths being singletons. With 0 bases removed from V and 1 base from J, the gap between germline ends came to 14 bases. The V gene's germline CDR1 is SGDLS and CDR2 YYNGEE. The CDR3 runs 18 residues. This record comes from a study of blood T cell repertoires in COVID-19. Clinical history as reported by participants underpinned cohort assignment. Resolution of symptoms, clearance, or two negative PCRs was present in recovered Cohort 3 donors.

The chain carries TRBV9 and TRBJ2-6, with TRBD2 as a possible D gene (6 bases). The clonotype was recovered from a woman in her late teens or twenties who had recovered from COVID-19. The sequenced sample consisted of PBMCs or T cells enriched from blood (not recorded which). CDR3 DNA sequence: TGTGCCAGCAGCGTAGCCGGAGGGTTGGGATCTGGGGCCAACGTCCTGACTTTC. Translation: CASSVAGGLGSGANVLTF.